The rows below give T cell receptor beta chains drawn from one sample of a study of blood T cell repertoires in COVID-19. Assay: immunoSEQ multiplex PCR; the TCRdb copy retains only in-frame clones and omits some. Counted here are hundreds of thousands of clones, about 90% occurring once; the ten biggest clones make up 1.3% to 1.5%. Sequencing used peripheral blood. The receptor set was obtained from a man older than 75 with acute or convalescent COVID-19. Both conserved end residues are trimmed from each CDR3. The order of the fields is V gene, CDR3 protein.

v_gene: TRBV7-9; CDR3aa: ASSSPTGPNYEQY
v_gene: TRBV19; CDR3aa: ASSLTGPYGYT
v_gene: TRBV4-3; CDR3aa: ASSQLWTGDNQPQH
v_gene: TRBV6-5; CDR3aa: ASRRTNGYEQY
v_gene: TRBV9; CDR3aa: ASSVAGSGRETQY
v_gene: TRBV11-2; CDR3aa: ASSLVRGSDTQY
v_gene: TRBV24-1; CDR3aa: ATSDPGKPQGRGETQY
v_gene: TRBV7-6; CDR3aa: ASSPGGNQDLNSNQPQH
v_gene: TRBV6-6; CDR3aa: ASSRPGGFPSSYNEQF
v_gene: TRBV7-2; CDR3aa: ASSLGTGSHEQF
v_gene: TRBV4-2; CDR3aa: ASSQAQAGGRMNTEAF
v_gene: TRBV7-2; CDR3aa: ASSLARGQGRQETQY
v_gene: TRBV5-4; CDR3aa: ASSLEGGSTDTQY
v_gene: TRBV5-1; CDR3aa: ASSSGQGTDSPLH
v_gene: TRBV4-1; CDR3aa: ASSPPRASQF
v_gene: TRBV7-2; CDR3aa: ASSLAREGEQF
v_gene: TRBV28; CDR3aa: ASQGEVTNEKLF
v_gene: TRBV5-6; CDR3aa: ASSPVGLHFYNEQF
v_gene: TRBV21-1; CDR3aa: ASSKVESGQGAAGEETQY
v_gene: TRBV11-1; CDR3aa: ASSQSSSGAQNEQF
v_gene: TRBV11-2; CDR3aa: ASSRDRGPGELF
v_gene: TRBV7-9; CDR3aa: ASSPVQGGRVNEQF
v_gene: TRBV19; CDR3aa: ASSTTGGGEQF
v_gene: TRBV19; CDR3aa: ASSKTSGKNNEQF
v_gene: TRBV19; CDR3aa: ASSMAGGNTEAF
v_gene: TRBV3-1/TRBV3-2; CDR3aa: ASSRPGGASYEQY
v_gene: TRBV7-2; CDR3aa: ASSLERGYNEQF
v_gene: TRBV6-6; CDR3aa: ASSYYTSGGYEQY
v_gene: TRBV5-6; CDR3aa: ASSLGGQNYGYT
v_gene: TRBV6-6; CDR3aa: ASSQTTSGSLKETQY
v_gene: TRBV7-3; CDR3aa: ASSLGILTGELF
v_gene: TRBV29-1; CDR3aa: SVATGTGDNEQF
v_gene: TRBV9; CDR3aa: ASSVGSIAADTQY
v_gene: TRBV3-1/TRBV3-2; CDR3aa: ASSPTSDSPVSPLH
v_gene: TRBV7-2; CDR3aa: ASSAGLNSNQPQH
v_gene: TRBV6-6; CDR3aa: ASSYWGGNGELF